This entry describes one T cell receptor beta chain. This sample was included in a study of cytomegalovirus exposure and HLA in healthy donors. Method: immunoSEQ multiplex PCR; TCRdb's copy keeps in-frame clones and lacks some. The table includes around 120,000 clones, more than 75% detected once. The sample taken for sequencing was PBMCs. This TCR derives from a young man in good health and CMV-seronegative.

CDR3 DNA sequence: TGTGCCAGTAGGGCAGGGTATCAGCCCCAGCATTTT. Translation gives CASRAGYQPQHF. The chain recombines TRBV19 with TRBJ1-5; the D gene is possibly TRBD1 (5 bases). CDR3 length: 12 residues. Between the trimmed V and J ends, which lost 6 bases and 5 bases, there was a span of 8 bases. Looked up from germline, CDR1 is LNHDA and CDR2 is SQIVND (reference sequence). Filled out from reference TRBV19 and TRBJ1-5, the complete variable domain reads DGGITQSPKYLFRKEGQNVTLSCEQNLNHDAMYWYRQDPGQGLRLIYYSQIVNDFQKGDIAEGYSVSREKKESFPLTVTSAQKNPTAFYLCASRAGYQPQHFGDGTRLSIL.